The present TCR beta chain was sequenced within a study of T cell responses to AZD1222 COVID-19 vaccine. Second doses were pooled across both intervals (about 4 or about 12 weeks). Profiling relied on immunoSEQ multiplex PCR, and the TCRdb table lists in-frame clones only, not all of them. Found here are 100,000 to 150,000 clones, about 79% of them singletons; the top ten hold over 25%. Study-wide results and limits: The CD4 TCRs associated with vaccination extended across spike and predominated at 160-218 and 743-854. The sample set comprised mostly white British donors with more females, and clonal diversity was possibly underestimated.

Comments on this clone: Its target is unknown.

This TCR was sampled from an adult who received the AZD1222 COVID-19 vaccine. The sequences come from peripheral blood, collected 28 days after the second AZD1222 dose.

In DNA form, the CDR3 reads TGTGCCAGCAGCCATGTGGTGGAAAAACTGTTTTTT. Translated, it gives CASSHVVEKLFF. This rearrangement joins TRBV3-1 (or the pseudogene TRBV3-2) to TRBJ1-4, with D unresolved. The V end was cut by 3 bases, the J end by 8 bases, with 7 bases between. The germline V gene has CDR1 LGHDT and CDR2 YNNKEL (reference sequence). This CDR3 has 12 residues.